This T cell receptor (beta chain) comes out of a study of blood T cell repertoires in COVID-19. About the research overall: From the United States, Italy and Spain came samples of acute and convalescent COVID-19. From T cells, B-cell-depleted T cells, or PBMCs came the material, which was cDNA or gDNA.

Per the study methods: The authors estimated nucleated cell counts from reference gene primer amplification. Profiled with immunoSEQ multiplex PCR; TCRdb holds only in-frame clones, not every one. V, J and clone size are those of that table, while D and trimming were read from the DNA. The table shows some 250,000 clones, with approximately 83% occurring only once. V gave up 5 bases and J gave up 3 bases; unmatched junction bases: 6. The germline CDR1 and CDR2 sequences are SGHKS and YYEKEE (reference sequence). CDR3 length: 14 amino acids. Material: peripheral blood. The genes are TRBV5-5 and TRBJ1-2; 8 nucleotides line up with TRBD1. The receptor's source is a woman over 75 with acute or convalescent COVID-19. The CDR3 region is CASSFRGRDYGYTF. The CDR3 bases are TGTGCCAGCAGTTTCAGGGGGCGCGACTATGGCTACACCTTC.